One sample yielded the 6 T cell receptor beta chains listed below, sequenced in a study of OX40 agonist ivuxolimab in advanced cancers. The assay was immunoSEQ multiplex PCR, and TCRdb's table has in-frame clones only and misses some. The sample has 65,000 to 80,000 clones, around 87% seen once. Sequenced material: CD4+ or CD8+ T cells sorted from blood, taken in a trial of the OX40 agonist ivuxolimab. The origin of the receptors is an adult with an advanced solid tumor such as melanoma, head and neck, liver or kidney cancer.

The chain has TRBV6-5 and TRBJ1-2; tentatively, D is TRBD1 (6 bases). Between the trimmed V and J ends, which lost 2 bases and 3 bases, there was a span of 10 bases. The CDR3 spans 14 residues. The germline V gene has CDR1 MNHEY and CDR2 SVGAGI. CDR3 bases: TGTGCCAGCAGTTACCTCGAGGGGGACTATGGCTACACCTTC. It specifies CASSYLEGDYGYTF.

The chain uses TRBV11-2 and TRBJ2-7, with 11 bases lining up with TRBD2. With 1 base clipped from V and 7 bases from J, the junction kept 3 bases outside the gene matches. There are 14 residues in the CDR3. CDR1 SGHAT and CDR2 FQNNGV come from the germline V gene. The CDR3 loop reads CASSLVAGGREQYF. The CDR3, as DNA: TGTGCCAGCAGCTTAGTAGCGGGGGGGCGAGAGCAGTACTTC.

The rearrangement uses TRBV6-1 and TRBJ1-5; TRBD1 is a possible D gene (6 bases). CDR1 and CDR2 from the germline V gene are MNHNS and SASEGT. The CDR3 has 14 residues. With 7 bases removed from V and 5 bases from J, the gap between germline ends came to 15 bases. CDR3 coding DNA: TGTGCCAGCAATCGTAATGGGGGGCATCAGCCCCAGCATTTT. Amino acid sequence: CASNRNGGHQPQHF.

The chain couples TRBV9 to TRBJ2-3; 8 bases line up with TRBD2. The length of the CDR3 is 15 residues. Per the germline V gene, CDR1 is SGDLS and CDR2 is YYNGEE. Trimming took 6 bases from V and 3 from J; bases not matched to a gene: 9. The CDR3 DNA is TGTGCCAGCACCAGTAGGGGACTAGTAACAGATACGCAGTATTTT. Its protein is CASTSRGLVTDTQYF.

The chain uses TRBV5-1 and TRBJ2-2, with 11 bases identical to TRBD2. This CDR3 region has 15 residues. Germline V gene lookup returns CDR1 SGHRS and CDR2 YFSETQ. J lost 6 bases, V lost 4 bases, and 5 bases had no gene match. CDR3 sequence: CASSQLAGVSGELFF. CDR3 nucleotides: TGCGCCAGCAGCCAACTAGCGGGGGTCTCCGGGGAGCTGTTTTTT.

The chain recombines TRBV2 with TRBJ2-3; TRBD2 might be the D (6 bases). The CDR3 spans 18 residues. V dropped 0 bases and J dropped 1 base, with 17 bases sitting between them. The germline V gene has CDR1 SNHLY and CDR2 FYNNEI. CDR3 in DNA: TGTGCCAGCAGTGAAGCGCGTAGTTGGGGAGGCGGCACAGATACGCAGTATTTT. It yields the protein CASSEARSWGGGTDTQYF.